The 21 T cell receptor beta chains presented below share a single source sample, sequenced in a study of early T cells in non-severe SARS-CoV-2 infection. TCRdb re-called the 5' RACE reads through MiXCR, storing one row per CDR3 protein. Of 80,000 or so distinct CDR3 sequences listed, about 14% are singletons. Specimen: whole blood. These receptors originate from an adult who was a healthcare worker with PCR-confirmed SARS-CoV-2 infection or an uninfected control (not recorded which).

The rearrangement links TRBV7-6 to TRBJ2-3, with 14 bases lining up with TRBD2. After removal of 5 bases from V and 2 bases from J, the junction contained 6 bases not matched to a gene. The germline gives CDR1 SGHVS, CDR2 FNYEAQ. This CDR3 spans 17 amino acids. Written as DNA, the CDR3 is TGTGCCAGCAGCCTAAGACTAGCGGGGGGGCCCACAGATACGCAGTATTTT. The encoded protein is CASSLRLAGGPTDTQYF.

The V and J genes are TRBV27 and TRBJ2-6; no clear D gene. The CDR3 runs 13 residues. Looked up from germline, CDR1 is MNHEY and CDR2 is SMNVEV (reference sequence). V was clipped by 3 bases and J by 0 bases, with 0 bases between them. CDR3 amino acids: CASSFSGANVLTF. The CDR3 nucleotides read TGTGCCAGCAGTTTCTCTGGGGCCAACGTCCTGACTTTC.

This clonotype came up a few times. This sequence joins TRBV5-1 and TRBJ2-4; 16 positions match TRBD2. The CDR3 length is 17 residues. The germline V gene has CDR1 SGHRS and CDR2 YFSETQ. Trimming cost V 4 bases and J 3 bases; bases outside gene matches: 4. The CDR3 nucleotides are TGCGCCAGCAGCGCGGGACTAGCGGGAGGGGGCAAAAACATTCAGTACTTC. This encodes CASSAGLAGGGKNIQYF. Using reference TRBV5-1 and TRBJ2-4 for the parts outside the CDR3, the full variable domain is KAGVTQTPRYLIKTRGQQVTLSCSPISGHRSVSWYQQTPGQGLQFLFEYFSETQRNKGNFPGRFSGRQFSNSRSEMNVSTLELGDSALYLCASSAGLAGGGKNIQYFGAGTRLSVL.

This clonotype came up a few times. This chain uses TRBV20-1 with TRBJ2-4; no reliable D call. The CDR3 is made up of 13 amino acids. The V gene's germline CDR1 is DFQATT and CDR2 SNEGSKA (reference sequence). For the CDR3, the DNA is TGCAGCCTCACAGACACTCAACGGAACATTCAGTACTTC. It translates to CSLTDTQRNIQYF.

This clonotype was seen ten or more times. The CDR3: CASSSGTGGFYEQYF. The DNA for the CDR3 is TGTGCCAGCAGTTCCGGGACAGGGGGCTTCTACGAGCAGTACTTC. This chain connects TRBV6-5 to TRBJ2-7, with TRBD1 identical over 12 bases. V lost 4 bases and J lost 3; bases outside the gene matches: 4. Germline V gene sequence: CDR1 MNHEY, CDR2 SVGAGI. CDR3 length: 15 residues.

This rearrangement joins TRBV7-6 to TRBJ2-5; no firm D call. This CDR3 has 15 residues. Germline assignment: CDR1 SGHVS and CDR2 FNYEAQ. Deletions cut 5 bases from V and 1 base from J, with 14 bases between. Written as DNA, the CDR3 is TGTGCCAGCAGCCCAACCTGGACGGTCCAAGAGACCCAGTACTTC. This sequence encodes CASSPTWTVQETQYF.

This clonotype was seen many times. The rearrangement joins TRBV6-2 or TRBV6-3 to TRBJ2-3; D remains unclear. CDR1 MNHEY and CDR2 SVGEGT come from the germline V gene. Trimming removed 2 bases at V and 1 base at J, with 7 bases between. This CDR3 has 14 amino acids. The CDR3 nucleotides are TGTGCCAGCAGTTACCTGAGAGGCACAGATACGCAGTATTTT. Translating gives CASSYLRGTDTQYF.

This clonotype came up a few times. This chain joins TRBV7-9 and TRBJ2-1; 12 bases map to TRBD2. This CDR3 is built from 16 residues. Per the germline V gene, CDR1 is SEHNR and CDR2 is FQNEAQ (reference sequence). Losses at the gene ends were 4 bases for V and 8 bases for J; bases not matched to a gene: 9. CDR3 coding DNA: TGTGCCAGCAGCTCGTGGACTAGCGGGAAAAGGTATGAGCAGTTCTTC. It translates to CASSSWTSGKRYEQFF.

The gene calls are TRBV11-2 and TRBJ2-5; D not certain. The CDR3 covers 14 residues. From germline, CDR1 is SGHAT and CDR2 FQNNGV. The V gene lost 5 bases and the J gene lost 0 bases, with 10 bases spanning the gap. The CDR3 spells CASSQEKYQETQYF. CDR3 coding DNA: TGTGCCAGCAGCCAGGAGAAGTACCAAGAGACCCAGTACTTC.

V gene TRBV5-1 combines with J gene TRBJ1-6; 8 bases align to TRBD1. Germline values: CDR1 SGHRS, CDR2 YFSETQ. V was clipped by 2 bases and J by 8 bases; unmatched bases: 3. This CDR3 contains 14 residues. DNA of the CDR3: TGCGCCAGCAGCTTCGGACAGGGTGATTCACCCCTCCACTTT. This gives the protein CASSFGQGDSPLHF.

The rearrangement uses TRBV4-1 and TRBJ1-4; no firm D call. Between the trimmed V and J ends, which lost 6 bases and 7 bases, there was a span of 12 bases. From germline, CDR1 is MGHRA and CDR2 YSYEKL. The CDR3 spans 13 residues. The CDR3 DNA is TGCGCCAGCAGGGGCTTGGAGTTTGAAAAACTGTTTTTT. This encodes CASRGLEFEKLFF.

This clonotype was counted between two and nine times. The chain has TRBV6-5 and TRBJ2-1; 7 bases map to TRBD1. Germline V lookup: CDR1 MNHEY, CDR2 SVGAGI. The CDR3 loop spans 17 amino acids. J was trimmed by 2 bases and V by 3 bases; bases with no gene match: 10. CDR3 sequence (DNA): TGTGCCAGCAGTTATATCAAGGCGACAGGGCCCTACAATGAGCAGTTCTTC. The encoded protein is CASSYIKATGPYNEQFF.

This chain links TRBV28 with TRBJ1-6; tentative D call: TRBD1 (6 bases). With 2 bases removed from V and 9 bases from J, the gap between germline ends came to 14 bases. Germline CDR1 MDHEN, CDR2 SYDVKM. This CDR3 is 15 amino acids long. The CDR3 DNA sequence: TGTGCCAGCAGTTTACATGGGACACAAGCTTCACCCCTCCACTTT. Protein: CASSLHGTQASPLHF.

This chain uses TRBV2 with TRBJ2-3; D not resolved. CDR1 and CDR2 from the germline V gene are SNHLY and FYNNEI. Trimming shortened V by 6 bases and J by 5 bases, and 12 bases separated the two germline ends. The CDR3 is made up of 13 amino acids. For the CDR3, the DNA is TGTGCCAGCAGCGCCGGAGAGGTAGATACGCAGTATTTT. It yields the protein CASSAGEVDTQYF. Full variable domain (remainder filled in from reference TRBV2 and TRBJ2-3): EPEVTQTPSHQVTQMGQEVILRCVPISNHLYFYWYRQILGQKVEFLVSFYNNEISEKSEIFDDQFSVERPDGSNFTLKIRSTKLEDSAMYFCASSAGEVDTQYFGPGTRLTVL.

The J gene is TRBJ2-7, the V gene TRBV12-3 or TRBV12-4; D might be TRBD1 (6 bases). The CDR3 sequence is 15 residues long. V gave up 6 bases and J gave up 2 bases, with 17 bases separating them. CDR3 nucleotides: TGTGCCAGCAGCCACTCATTGGGGGCCCCCTACGAGCAGTACTTC. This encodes CASSHSLGAPYEQYF.

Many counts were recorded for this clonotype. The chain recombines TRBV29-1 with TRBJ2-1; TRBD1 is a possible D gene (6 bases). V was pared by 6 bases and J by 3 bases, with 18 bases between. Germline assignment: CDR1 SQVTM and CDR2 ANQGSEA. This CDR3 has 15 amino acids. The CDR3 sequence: CSVGGRDTIYNEQFF. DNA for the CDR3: TGCAGCGTAGGGGGACGGGACACGATCTACAATGAGCAGTTCTTC.

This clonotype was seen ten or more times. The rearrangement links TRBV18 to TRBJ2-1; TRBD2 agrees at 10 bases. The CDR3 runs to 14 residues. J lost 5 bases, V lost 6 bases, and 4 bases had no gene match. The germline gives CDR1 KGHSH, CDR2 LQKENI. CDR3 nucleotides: TGTGCCAGCTCGCTAGCGGGAGCGGACAATGAGCAGTTCTTC. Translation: CASSLAGADNEQFF.

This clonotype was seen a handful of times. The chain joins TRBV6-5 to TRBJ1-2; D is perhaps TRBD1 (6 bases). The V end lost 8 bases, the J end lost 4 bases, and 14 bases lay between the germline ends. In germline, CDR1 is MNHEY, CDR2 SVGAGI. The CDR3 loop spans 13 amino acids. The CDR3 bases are TGTGCCAGCGCTTCCAGGGGCCTCTATGGCTACACCTTC. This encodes CASASRGLYGYTF.

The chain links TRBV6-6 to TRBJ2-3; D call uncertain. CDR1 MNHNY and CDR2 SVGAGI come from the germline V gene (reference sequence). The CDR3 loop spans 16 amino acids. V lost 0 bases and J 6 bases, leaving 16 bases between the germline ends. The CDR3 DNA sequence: TGTGCCAGCAGTTACTCCCCCCGTCGGCCTCTCGATACGCAGTATTTT. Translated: CASSYSPRRPLDTQYF.

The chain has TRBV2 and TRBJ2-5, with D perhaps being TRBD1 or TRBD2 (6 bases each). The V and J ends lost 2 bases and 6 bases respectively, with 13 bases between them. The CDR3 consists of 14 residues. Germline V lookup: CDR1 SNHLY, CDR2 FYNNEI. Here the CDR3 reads CASSEYRGLKTQYF. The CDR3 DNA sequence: TGTGCCAGCAGTGAATACCGGGGGCTGAAGACCCAGTACTTC.

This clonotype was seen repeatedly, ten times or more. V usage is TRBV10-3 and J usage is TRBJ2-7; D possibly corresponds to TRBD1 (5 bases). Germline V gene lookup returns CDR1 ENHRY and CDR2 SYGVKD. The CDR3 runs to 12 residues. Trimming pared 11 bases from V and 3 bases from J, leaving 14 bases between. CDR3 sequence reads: CASADTDYEQYF. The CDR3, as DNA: TGTGCCTCCGCGGACACTGACTACGAGCAGTACTTC.